What follows are 26 T cell receptor beta chains derived from one specimen sequenced in a study of tumor and adjacent non-tumor tissue in lung cancer. No cell sorting was done before RNA was extracted from the tissue. The normal lung tissue was taken more than 3 cm from the tumor edge. Three rounds of nested PCR, following a modified ARM-PCR protocol, produced the TCRbeta library. Using its own MiXCR run on the multiplex PCR reads, TCRdb lists one record per CDR3 protein. This table has more than 85,000 distinct CDR3 sequences, over 55% appearing once. The source material was distant non-tumor lung tissue. These receptors were obtained from a man aged 25-45 years with non-small cell lung cancer.

On this clonotype itself: The junction and the germline gene differ at one end; a read error may be behind it. The chain combines TRBV20-1 with TRBJ2-2; 8 bases are shared with TRBD2. The germline CDR1 and CDR2 sequences are DFQATT and SNEGSKA (reference sequence). The CDR3 extends over 14 amino acids. The CDR3 protein is CSTKGTSDTGELFF. DNA of the CDR3: TGCAGTACTAAGGGGACTAGTGACACAGGGGAGCTGTTTTTT.

The rearrangement joins TRBV11-2 to TRBJ1-4; TRBD1 is a possible D gene (6 bases). The CDR3 contains 16 residues. Trimming left V 3 bases short and J 0 bases short, with 11 bases between. Per germline, CDR1 SGHAT and CDR2 FQNNGV. CDR3 protein: CASSFGGLATNEKLFF. CDR3 sequence (DNA): TGTGCCAGCAGCTTCGGGGGCCTCGCAACTAATGAAAAACTGTTTTTT.

This clonotype is a singleton in its sample. The junction and the germline gene differ at one end; a read error may be behind it. This chain links TRBV20-1 with TRBJ2-1; D is possibly TRBD1 (6 bases). The germline CDR1 and CDR2 sequences are DFQATT and SNEGSKA (reference sequence). CDR3 size: 15 residues. CDR3 bases: TGCAGCGCTAGAGATCTGGGGGCCGATTGCAATGAGCAGTTCTTC. Translated: CSARDLGADCNEQFF.

As to this clonotype: Without the conserved terminal phenylalanine or tryptophan, this CDR3 likely stems from a read error. CDR3 in amino acids: CSSSYDAVGEQYL. The CDR3 DNA sequence: TGTTCCAGCAGTTACGATGCGGTGGGGGAGCAGTACCTC. V usage is TRBV6-5 and J usage is TRBJ2-7, with D unclear. Germline values: CDR1 MNHEY, CDR2 SVGAGI. This CDR3 is built from 13 residues.

Concerning this clonotype: The conserved final phenylalanine or tryptophan is absent from the CDR3, which likely points to a read error. V is TRBV20-1 and J is TRBJ2-3, with a weak D call TRBD1 (6 bases). The CDR3 consists of 15 residues. Per germline, CDR1 DFQATT and CDR2 SNEGSKA (reference sequence). The CDR3 region is CSAEVRGLSTDTQYL. For the CDR3, the DNA is TGTAGTGCTGAGGTCAGGGGCCTGAGCACAGATACGCAGTATCTT.

This clonotype was observed a few times. A much bigger clone sits one base away, suggesting this may be a read error. The genes are TRBV20-1 and TRBJ2-7, with 11 bases fitting TRBD1. Germline V CDR1 and CDR2: DFQATT, SNEGSKA (reference sequence). CDR3 length: 15 residues. The CDR3 sequence is CSASGTGGRRHEHYF. The CDR3 DNA sequence: TGCAGTGCTAGCGGGACAGGGGGGAGAAGGCACGAGCACTACTTC.

The gene calls are TRBV5-1 and TRBJ2-5; 11 positions agree with TRBD2. The CDR3 is made up of 15 amino acids. V gave up 5 bases and J gave up 3 bases; unmatched junction bases: 6. Germline V gene lookup returns CDR1 SGHRS and CDR2 YFSETQ. The CDR3 region has the DNA TGCGCCAGCAGACCCCCGGGACTAGCGGAAGAGACCCAGTACTTC. Protein: CASRPPGLAEETQYF.

The sample holds many counts of this clonotype. This chain connects TRBV6-5 to TRBJ2-7; tentatively, D is TRBD1 or TRBD2 (5 bases each). V shed 6 bases and J shed 1 base, with 10 bases lying between them. From germline, CDR1 is MNHEY and CDR2 SVGAGI. This CDR3 is 13 amino acids long. The CDR3 bases are TGTGCCAGCAGCCGGGGACGGTCCTACGAGCAGTACTTC. Translation gives CASSRGRSYEQYF.

The rearrangement joins TRBV11-3 to TRBJ2-1; 10 bases line up with TRBD2. This CDR3 has 18 amino acids. Germline V gene data show CDR1 as SGHNT and CDR2 as YENEEA. With 5 bases clipped from V and 6 bases from J, the junction kept 16 bases outside the gene matches. The CDR3 protein is CASSRYGTSAPFGNEQFF. CDR3 bases: TGTGCCAGCAGCCGTTACGGGACTAGCGCCCCTTTTGGCAATGAGCAGTTCTTC.

The CDR3 DNA sequence: TGTGCCAGCAGCTCACGTAGACTAGTGGCCTACGAGCAGTACTTC. Its protein product is CASSSRRLVAYEQYF. The chain combines TRBV7-8 with TRBJ2-7; tentatively, D is TRBD2 (6 bases). The germline V gene encodes CDR1 SGHVS and CDR2 FQNEAQ. The CDR3 is 15 amino acids. Trimming pared 4 bases from V and 2 bases from J, leaving 15 bases between. Full variable domain (outside the CDR3, taken from reference TRBV7-8 and TRBJ2-7): GAGVSQSPRYKVAKRGQDVALRCDPISGHVSLFWYQQALGQGPEFLTYFQNEAQLDKSGLPSDRFFAERPEGSVSTLKIQRTQQEDSAVYLCASSSRRLVAYEQYFGPGTRLTVT.

As for this clonotype: One end of the junction is discordant with germline, which a read error may explain. The chain joins TRBV11-3 to TRBJ2-5, with D possibly being TRBD2 (5 bases). Germline CDR1 reads SGHNT; CDR2 reads YENEEA. The length of the CDR3 is 16 residues. The CDR3: CPSSLGGRTSRETQYF. Here the CDR3 DNA reads TGTCCCAGCAGCTTAGGAGGCCGTACATCCCGAGAGACCCAGTACTTC.

This clonotype showed up just a few times. Relative to the germline gene, one junction end is altered; a read error may explain this. CDR3 sequence: CSTRLRDSRITIYF. In DNA, the CDR3 is TGCAGTACTAGACTCCGGGACTCAAGAATCACCATATATTTT. The chain uses TRBV20-1 and TRBJ1-3; D possibly corresponds to TRBD1 (5 bases). CDR1 is DFQATT, CDR2 SNEGSKA, per germline (reference sequence). The length of the CDR3 is 14 residues.

Worth noting for this clonotype: Germline and junction disagree at one end, which may indicate a read error. This chain connects TRBV4-2 to TRBJ1-1; the D gene is possibly TRBD1 (6 bases). Germline CDR1 LGHNA, CDR2 YNFKEQ. This CDR3 is built from 15 residues. The DNA of the CDR3 is TGTGCCAACAGCCAAGATCAATACAGGGTCACTGAAGCTTTCTTT. This codes for CANSQDQYRVTEAFF.

The chain employs TRBV7-9 and TRBJ2-7, with 8 bases that match TRBD1. Germline CDR1 and CDR2: SEHNR and FQNEAQ (reference sequence). V dropped 4 bases and J dropped 2; count of bases not matched to a gene: 4. The CDR3 is 14 amino acids. CDR3 amino acids: CASSYDRGTYEQYF. The CDR3 DNA is TGTGCCAGCAGCTATGACAGGGGTACCTACGAGCAGTACTTC.

To note about this clonotype: A much larger clonotype is one base distant, so this may be a read error. The rearrangement uses TRBV5-4 and TRBJ1-6, with unresolved D. The CDR3 spans 15 residues. The germline gives CDR1 SGHNT, CDR2 YYREEE (reference sequence). CDR3 in amino acids: CASSLDSRNNSPVHF. DNA for the CDR3: TGTGCCAGCAGCTTGGACAGCCGAAATAATTCACCCGTCCACTTT.

The chain combines TRBV20-1 with TRBJ2-1, with TRBD2 matching over 9 bases. The germline V gene encodes CDR1 DFQATT and CDR2 SNEGSKA (reference sequence). The CDR3 runs 15 residues. V shed 1 base, J shed 5 bases, and the junction held 6 bases outside the gene matches. Here the CDR3 reads CSARVPSGENNEQFF. As DNA, the CDR3 is TGCAGTGCTAGAGTTCCTAGCGGGGAAAACAATGAGCAGTTCTTC.

This clonotype has more than one count but fewer than ten. A read error is possible here, since a much larger clone lies one base away. DNA for the CDR3: TGTGCCAGCAGTCCCCCGGGACACCCTGAAGCTTTCTTT. This gives the protein CASSPPGHPEAFF. The rearrangement joins TRBV6-5 to TRBJ1-1, with D possibly being TRBD1 (6 bases). This CDR3 is built from 13 residues. Germline CDR1 is MNHEY and CDR2 is SVGAGI. Trimming stripped 5 bases from V and 6 bases from J, with 13 bases between.

The chain recombines TRBV7-8 with TRBJ2-2, with 11 bases fitting TRBD2. This CDR3 comprises 15 residues. J lost 5 bases, V lost 5 bases, and 4 bases had no gene match. Germline CDR1 reads SGHVS; CDR2 reads FQNEAQ. CDR3 region: CASSLWTSGTGELFF. CDR3 DNA sequence: TGTGCCAGCAGCCTATGGACTAGCGGGACCGGGGAGCTGTTTTTT.

As for this clonotype: The junction departs from germline at one end; a sequencing error may be responsible. The chain has TRBV6-5 and TRBJ2-1; D ambiguous. Germline lookup yields CDR1 MNHEY and CDR2 SVGAGI. The CDR3 loop spans 15 amino acids. The CDR3 loop reads CASSHDSNSYNEQFF. The DNA for the CDR3 is TGTGCCAGCAGTCATGACTCCAATTCCTACAATGAGCAGTTCTTT.

Details on this clonotype: A much larger clonotype is one base distant, so this may be a read error. The chain combines TRBV4-2 with TRBJ1-1; 7 nucleotides match TRBD1. This CDR3 comprises 14 residues. Germline CDR1 is LGHNA and CDR2 is YNFKEQ. CDR3 sequence reads: CAGSLGQVNTEAFF. Written as DNA, the CDR3 is TGTGCCGGCAGCCTAGGACAGGTGAACACTGAAGCTTTCTTT.

Concerning this clonotype itself: Just one base apart from a much larger clone, this may be a read error. The J gene is TRBJ1-3, the V gene TRBV12-3 or TRBV12-4, with D unclear. This CDR3 has 15 residues. CDR3: CTSSKTANSGNTIYF. The CDR3 nucleotides read TGTACCAGCAGCAAAACAGCCAACTCTGGAAACACCATATATTTT.

For this clonotype: A junction end diverges from the germline sequence, so it may reflect a read error. The chain combines TRBV12-3 or TRBV12-4 with TRBJ1-3; D ambiguous. The CDR3 totals 13 residues. CDR3 in amino acids: CTSSLGYGNTIYF. Written as DNA, the CDR3 is TGTACCAGCAGTTTGGGTTACGGAAACACCATATACTTT.

The chain joins TRBV7-3 to TRBJ2-6, with D perhaps matching TRBD2 (5 bases). V lost 2 bases to trimming and J lost 8 bases, with 13 bases between them. This CDR3 has 15 amino acids. Germline CDR1 is SGHTA and CDR2 is FQGTGA. CDR3 sequence reads: CASSLGGTGTNVLTF. The CDR3 DNA follows: TGTGCCAGCAGCTTAGGAGGCACCGGGACCAACGTCCTGACTTTC.

This clonotype is a singleton in its sample. Being one base from a much bigger clone, this may be a read error. This sequence joins TRBV6-5 and TRBJ2-6, with D unclear. This CDR3 is 11 amino acids long. Germline V CDR1 and CDR2: MNHEY, SVGAGI. Trimming took 8 bases from V and 10 from J, leaving 9 bases between them. DNA of the CDR3: TGTGCCAGCTGGTTCCAAAACGTCCTGACTTTC. Protein: CASWFQNVLTF.

Details on this clonotype: A read error is possible here, since a much larger clone lies one base away. The J gene is TRBJ1-2, the V gene TRBV5-4; TRBD1 is a possible D gene (6 bases). Germline CDR1 and CDR2: SGHNT and YYREEE (reference sequence). CDR3 size: 15 residues. This chain's CDR3 is CANSFRGGASYGYTF. In DNA, the CDR3 is TGTGCCAACAGCTTCAGGGGAGGCGCATCCTATGGCTACACCTTC. The full variable domain, completed using reference TRBV5-4 and TRBJ1-2, is ETGVTQSPTHLIKTRGQQVTLRCSSQSGHNTVSWYQQALGQGPQFIFQYYREEENGRGNFPPRFSGLQFPNYSSELNVNALELDDSALYLCANSFRGGASYGYTFGSGTRLTVV.

This clonotype has just one count. Sequence at one end of the junction differs from germline and may be a read error. The V call is TRBV4-3, the J call TRBJ2-7; D could derive from TRBD1 or TRBD2 (5 bases each). In germline, CDR1 is LGHNA, CDR2 YSLEER. This CDR3 comprises 14 residues. The CDR3 bases are TGCGCAAGCAGCCTTTTCAGAGGGGCCTACGAGCAGTACTTC. It codes for CASSLFRGAYEQYF.